Each of the 19 T cell receptor beta chains below was sequenced from the same sample in a study of T cells in women clearing cervical HPV infection listed by TCRdb under 2018. The method behind the library was the immunoSEQ multiplex PCR assay. Drawn from immuneACCESS, this table holds only the in-frame rearrangements with V and J called that TCRdb kept. Clones are partly lost; checked studies trace under half to an unresolved V gene and leave the rest unexplained. The sample table holds nearly 35,000 clones. In total, the top ten clones hold 1.5% to 2% of the sample. Sequences were obtained from blood buffy coat. These receptors originate from a woman aged 18 to 75 with a cervical HPV16 infection that either progressed to CIN3+ or cleared (not recorded which).

The CDR3 DNA, read in part, is TGCGCCAGCAGCCAATTATCAGGGAATTGGGTGGTAACTGAA. Translated: CASSQLSGNWVVTE. The whole CDR3 protein is CASSQLSGNWVVTEAFF. This chain connects TRBV4-1 to TRBJ1-1, with a weak D call TRBD1 (5 bases). The read gets to within 3 residues of the CDR3 end, and the germline J gene fills in the rest. Trimming pared 2 bases from V and 5 bases from J, leaving 21 bases between. This CDR3 has 17 amino acids. Germline V CDR1 and CDR2: MGHRA, YSYEKL.

Regarding this clone: Read data end 3 residues before the CDR3 end; the end is taken from the germline J gene. The V call is TRBV20-1, the J call TRBJ1-1; D might be TRBD1 (5 bases). Trimming shortened V by 3 bases and J by 4 bases, and 18 bases separated the two germline ends. The CDR3 extends over 15 amino acids. Germline values: CDR1 DFQATT, CDR2 SNEGSKA (reference sequence). CDR3 residues: CSARPPIRVGTEAFF. The DNA read from the CDR3 is TGCAGTGCTAGGCCCCCCATCAGGGTAGGCACTGAA.

About this clone: The read terminates 3 residues ahead of where the CDR3 ends, so the germline J gene completes it. V gene TRBV7-2 combines with J gene TRBJ2-7, with D possibly being TRBD2 (6 bases). This CDR3 is 13 amino acids long. Per germline, CDR1 SGHTA and CDR2 FQGNSA. V dropped 5 bases and J dropped 4 bases, with 12 bases sitting between them. The part of the CDR3 DNA that was read is TGTGCCAGCAGCCAACGGGGGATGTACGAG. Translating gives CASSQRGMYE. The full CDR3 sequence reads CASSQRGMYEQYF.

Of note for this clone: Read coverage stops 3 residues before the CDR3 terminus; the germline J gene supplies the remainder. J is TRBJ2-7 and V is TRBV29-1; 10 bases are a match to TRBD1. Germline V gene lookup returns CDR1 SQVTM and CDR2 ANQGSEA. CDR3 length equals 14 residues. V lost 5 bases, J lost 5 bases, and 9 bases stayed unmatched. The CDR3 region is CSVIPGTGAHEQYF. The covered CDR3 bases are TGCAGCGTTATCCCCGGGACAGGGGCCCACGAG.

In regard to this clone: The CDR3 goes on 3 residues after the read ends, and that part is filled in from the germline J gene. The chain uses TRBV5-1 and TRBJ1-5; D gene unclear. This CDR3 has 13 amino acids. V was pared by 0 bases and J by 4 bases, with 5 bases between. Germline V CDR1 and CDR2: SGHRS, YFSETQ. CDR3 residues: CASSLDGNQPQHF. The CDR3 bases that were read are TGCGCCAGCAGCTTGGACGGGAATCAGCCC.

Turning to this clone: The read halts 3 residues ahead of the CDR3 end, with the missing end drawn from the germline J gene. The V call is TRBV5-1, the J call TRBJ1-1; D is unclear. From germline, CDR1 is SGHRS and CDR2 YFSETQ. V dropped 0 bases and J dropped 0 bases, with 12 bases sitting between them. The CDR3 runs to 16 residues. Here the CDR3 reads CASSLARSTVNTEAFF. CDR3 DNA, as far as it was read: TGCGCCAGCAGCTTGGCCCGTTCTACAGTGAACACTGAA.

To note about this clone: The read terminates 3 residues before the CDR3 end, so the remaining end is supplied by the germline J gene. The chain is built from TRBV9 and TRBJ1-1; perhaps TRBD1 as D (5 bases). The CDR3 runs to 13 residues. The ends were cut back, 3 bases at V and 5 bases at J, with 11 bases in the middle. CDR1 is SGDLS and CDR2 is YYNGEE in the germline V gene. This CDR3 is CASSGGRGTEAFF. Incomplete CDR3 DNA: TGTGCCAGCAGCGGAGGACGGGGGACTGAA. Variable domain in full (rest from reference TRBV9 and TRBJ1-1): DSGVTQTPKHLITATGQRVTLRCSPRSGDLSVYWYQQSLDQGLQFLIQYYNGEERAKGNILERFSAQQFPDLHSELNLSSLELGDSALYFCASSGGRGTEAFFGQGTRLTVV.

CDR3 protein: CASSPGQRSNQPQHF. The part of the CDR3 DNA that was read is TGTGCCAGCTCACCGGGACAGCGAAGCAATCAGCCC. This chain joins TRBV18 and TRBJ1-5; 7 nucleotides agree with TRBD1. Read coverage stops 3 residues before the CDR3 terminus; the germline J gene supplies the remainder. With V trimmed by 3 bases and J by 1 base, 3 bases remained unmatched. From germline, CDR1 is KGHSH and CDR2 LQKENI. The CDR3 sequence is 15 residues long.

A note on this clone: The read is 3 residues too short to cover the CDR3 end, so that end is filled in from the germline J gene. This sequence joins TRBV6-1 and TRBJ2-2, with D perhaps being TRBD1 or TRBD2 (5 bases each). Germline CDR1 and CDR2: MNHNS and SASEGT. This CDR3 comprises 15 residues. Trimming took off 2 bases at V and 1 base at J, with 8 bases between the two ends. Incomplete CDR3 DNA: TGTGCCAGCAGTGAACCAGGGAGGAACACCGGGGAG. It codes for CASSEPGRNTGE. The whole CDR3 protein reads CASSEPGRNTGELFF.

Comments on this clone: The CDR3 is cut off 3 residues early in the read; its end comes from the germline J gene. The J gene is TRBJ2-7, the V gene TRBV7-7; 13 bases align to TRBD2. There are 15 residues in the CDR3. Germline V CDR1 and CDR2: SSHAT, FNYEAQ (reference sequence). V shed 5 bases, J shed 4 bases, and the junction held 5 bases outside the gene matches. CDR3 protein: CASSDGLAGVYEQYF. CDR3 bases read: TGTGCCAGCAGCGATGGACTAGCGGGAGTTTACGAG.

Of note for this clone: The missing CDR3 end, 3 residues past where the read stops, is filled in from the germline J gene. V usage is TRBV5-1 and J usage is TRBJ1-1; a possible D gene is TRBD1 (5 bases). V gave up 5 bases and J gave up 2 bases, with 13 bases separating them. The CDR3 spans 14 residues. Germline V lookup: CDR1 SGHRS, CDR2 YFSETQ. CDR3 region: CASRLPQGNTEAFF. Incomplete CDR3 DNA: TGCGCCAGCAGACTACCGCAGGGTAACACTGAA.

On this clone itself: The CDR3 is cut off 3 residues early in the read; its end comes from the germline J gene. J is TRBJ1-5 and V is TRBV19; unclear D gene. This CDR3 has 16 amino acids. Germline V gene lookup returns CDR1 LNHDA and CDR2 SQIVND (reference sequence). The ends were cut back, 6 bases at V and 0 bases at J, with 15 bases in the middle. CDR3 DNA, as far as it was read: TGTGCCAGTAGGATCGGTGACACGAATAGCAATCAGCCC. Encoded protein: CASRIGDTNSNQP. The whole CDR3 protein reads CASRIGDTNSNQPQHF.

With respect to this clone: The read halts 3 residues ahead of the CDR3 end, with the missing end drawn from the germline J gene. This chain uses TRBV28 with TRBJ1-5; 9 bases match TRBD1. J was trimmed by 7 bases and V by 5 bases; bases with no gene match: 9. Germline assignment: CDR1 MDHEN and CDR2 SYDVKM. The CDR3 is made up of 15 amino acids. Partial CDR3 DNA: TGTGCCAGCAGTAGTGCGGGACAGGGACAACAGCCC. This encodes CASSSAGQGQQP. The whole CDR3 region reads CASSSAGQGQQPQHF.

Partial CDR3 DNA: TGTGCCAGCAGCTTAACGACGGGTACGAGGAATTCACCA. It encodes CASSLTTGTRNSP. The whole CDR3 sequence is CASSLTTGTRNSPLFF. V gene TRBV7-6 combines with J gene TRBJ1-4; D gene unclear. The CDR3 end is not reached by the read, which stops 3 residues before it; the germline J gene fills it in. The CDR3 length is 16 residues. Per the germline V gene, CDR1 is SGHVS and CDR2 is FNYEAQ.

With respect to this clone: One end of the junction fails to match germline, which may point to a read error. The read stops 3 residues short of the end of the CDR3; the missing end is completed from the germline J gene. Other DNA sequences in the same sample also yield this CDR3. The chain carries TRBV19 and TRBJ1-3; D ambiguous. The CDR3 runs 11 residues. CDR1 is LNHDA, CDR2 SQIVND, per germline (reference sequence). The CDR3 loop reads CASSIRNTIYF. The covered CDR3 bases are TGTGCCAGTAGTATCAGAAACACA.

In regard to this clone: The read halts 3 residues ahead of the CDR3 end, with the missing end drawn from the germline J gene. This chain joins TRBV18 and TRBJ1-2; D is perhaps TRBD1 (6 bases). From germline, CDR1 is KGHSH and CDR2 LQKENI. The CDR3 sequence is 13 residues long. This CDR3 is CASSPQGEYDYTF. The DNA read from the CDR3 is TGTGCCAGCTCACCACAGGGGGAGTACGAC. The full variable domain, with the rest looked up from reference TRBV18 and TRBJ1-2, is NAGVMQNPRHLVRRRGQEARLRCSPMKGHSHVYWYRQLPEEGLKFMVYLQKENIIDESGMPKERFSAEFPKEGPSILRIQQVVRGDSAAYFCASSPQGEYDYTFGSGTRLTVV.

To note about this clone: The read gets to within 3 residues of the CDR3 end, and the germline J gene fills in the rest. The V and J genes are TRBV5-1 and TRBJ2-3; 11 nucleotides line up with TRBD2. Germline V lookup: CDR1 SGHRS, CDR2 YFSETQ. CDR3 size: 15 residues. Losses at the gene ends were 4 bases for V and 4 bases for J; bases not matched to a gene: 5. The DNA read from the CDR3 is TGCGCCAGCAGCACGACTAGCGGGGTCGCAGATACG. This translates into CASSTTSGVADT. The full-length CDR3 reads as CASSTTSGVADTQYF. Based on the CDR3 plus reference TRBV5-1 and TRBJ2-3, the full variable domain is KAGVTQTPRYLIKTRGQQVTLSCSPISGHRSVSWYQQTPGQGLQFLFEYFSETQRNKGNFPGRFSGRQFSNSRSEMNVSTLELGDSALYLCASSTTSGVADTQYFGPGTRLTVL.

In regard to this clone: With the read ending 3 residues before the CDR3 end, the germline J gene is used to fill in that end. Additional DNA sequences in this sample encode the identical CDR3. The rearrangement links TRBV19 to TRBJ1-3, with D perhaps TRBD1 (5 bases). V was shortened by 4 bases and J by 0 bases, with 13 bases between the two germline ends. From germline, CDR1 is LNHDA and CDR2 SQIVND (reference sequence). This CDR3 has 16 residues. Partial CDR3 DNA: TGTGCCAGTAGTAACCGAGTGACAGACTCTGGAAACACC. Amino acids: CASSNRVTDSGNT. The whole CDR3 sequence reads CASSNRVTDSGNTIYF.

Details on this clone: The DNA ends 3 residues before the CDR3 does, and the rest of the CDR3 is filled in from the germline J gene. This chain connects TRBV5-4 to TRBJ2-3; 9 bases line up with TRBD2. The CDR3 totals 16 residues. The germline gives CDR1 SGHNT, CDR2 YYREEE (reference sequence). V gave up 6 bases and J gave up 2 bases; unmatched junction bases: 10. The CDR3 loop is CASNSGGKTNTDTQYF. Partial CDR3 DNA: TGTGCCAGCAACAGCGGGGGGAAAACCAACACAGATACG.